This entry lists 15 T cell receptor beta chains sequenced from one sample in a study of blood T cell repertoires in COVID-19. Profiling relied on immunoSEQ multiplex PCR, and the TCRdb table lists in-frame clones only, not all of them. The sample has roughly 190,000 clones; approximately 90% are singletons. The sequenced sample consisted of peripheral blood. Every receptor here comes from a man between 35 and 55 years old with active or convalescent COVID-19.

The genes are TRBV3-1 (or the pseudogene TRBV3-2) and TRBJ2-1; TRBD1 is a possible D gene (5 bases). V was pared by 3 bases and J by 2 bases, with 11 bases between. The CDR3 extends over 15 amino acids. The germline V gene has CDR1 LGHDT and CDR2 YNNKEL (reference sequence). CDR3 protein: CASSQMTETYNEQFF. The CDR3 DNA is TGTGCCAGCAGCCAGATGACAGAGACCTACAATGAGCAGTTCTTC.

The V gene is TRBV5-1, the J gene TRBJ2-3, with TRBD2 identical over 14 bases. This CDR3 contains 16 residues. Per germline, CDR1 SGHRS and CDR2 YFSETQ. With 3 bases clipped from V and 5 bases from J, the junction kept 5 bases outside the gene matches. The CDR3 DNA sequence: TGCGCCAGCAGCTCGGGACTAGCGGGAGATCTAGATACGCAGTATTTT. This encodes CASSSGLAGDLDTQYF.

The CDR3 spells CATGLAGGYNEQFF. The CDR3 bases are TGTGCCACGGGCTTAGCGGGGGGCTACAATGAGCAGTTCTTC. This chain joins TRBV24-1 and TRBJ2-1; 10 bases map to TRBD2. V shed 10 bases and J 3 bases; nucleotides not matched to a gene: 5. There are 14 residues in the CDR3. CDR1 is KGHDR, CDR2 SFDVKD, per germline.

This chain connects TRBV3-1 (or the pseudogene TRBV3-2) to TRBJ2-1; D not certain. Germline loops: CDR1 LGHDT, CDR2 YNNKEL (reference sequence). The CDR3 sequence is 17 residues long. Trimming cost V 4 bases and J 1 base, with 17 bases left between them. CDR3 DNA sequence: TGTGCCAGCAGCCCCTTCCGGTCGGCGCGGTCCTACAATGAGCAGTTCTTC. Translating it yields CASSPFRSARSYNEQFF.

This clone was observed many times. J is TRBJ2-7 and V is TRBV7-2, with 9 bases that match TRBD1. Germline V gene lookup returns CDR1 SGHTA and CDR2 FQGNSA. With V trimmed by 5 bases and J by 3 bases, 8 bases remained unmatched. The CDR3 runs 15 residues. Here the CDR3 reads CASSPGTGKSYEQYF. The CDR3 DNA reads TGTGCCAGCAGCCCCGGGACAGGGAAGAGCTACGAGCAGTACTTC.

This chain uses TRBV19 with TRBJ1-5; maybe TRBD1 (6 bases). Germline V gene data show CDR1 as LNHDA and CDR2 as SQIVND (reference sequence). CDR3 size: 13 residues. V lost 2 bases and J 7 bases, leaving 9 bases between the germline ends. This CDR3 reads CASSINRVQPQHF. CDR3 nucleotide sequence: TGTGCCAGTAGTATAAACAGGGTCCAGCCCCAGCATTTT.

V and J are TRBV6-5 and TRBJ2-7; D perhaps matches TRBD2 (7 bases). The germline gives CDR1 MNHEY, CDR2 SVGAGI. The CDR3 runs 15 residues. V gave up 8 bases and J gave up 0 bases, with 17 bases separating them. The CDR3 spells CASRGTGGPSYEQYF. The CDR3 bases are TGTGCCAGCCGGGGGACGGGGGGCCCCTCCTACGAGCAGTACTTC.

The rearrangement uses TRBV7-2 and TRBJ1-4; TRBD1 agrees at 7 bases. Germline-derived CDR1 and CDR2 are SGHTA and FQGNSA. The CDR3 spans 13 residues. V lost 5 bases to trimming and J lost 7 bases; unmatched junction nucleotides: 4. The CDR3 nucleotides read TGTGCCAGCAGCCGAGACAGGGCTGAAAAACTGTTTTTT. This sequence encodes CASSRDRAEKLFF.

This chain's CDR3 is CASSTKQGARYNEQFF. The CDR3, as DNA: TGTGCCAGTAGTACAAAACAGGGGGCGAGATACAATGAGCAGTTCTTC. This chain links TRBV19 with TRBJ2-1; 9 nucleotides match TRBD1. The germline CDR1 and CDR2 sequences are LNHDA and SQIVND (reference sequence). After removal of 4 bases from V and 4 bases from J, the junction contained 8 bases not matched to a gene. The CDR3 covers 16 residues.

The V and J genes are TRBV7-6 and TRBJ2-3; 8 nucleotides agree with TRBD1. V dropped 5 bases and J dropped 3; count of bases not matched to a gene: 7. Germline loops: CDR1 SGHVS, CDR2 FNYEAQ. The CDR3 extends over 15 amino acids. The DNA of the CDR3 is TGTGCCAGCAGCCCGGGACAGGTGGTAACAGATACGCAGTATTTT. Translating it yields CASSPGQVVTDTQYF. Together with reference TRBV7-6 and TRBJ2-3, the CDR3 gives the full variable domain: GAGVSQSPRYKVTKRGQDVALRCDPISGHVSLYWYRQALGQGPEFLTYFNYEAQQDKSGLPNDRFSAERPEGSISTLTIQRTEQRDSAMYRCASSPGQVVTDTQYFGPGTRLTVL.

The genes are TRBV2 and TRBJ2-1; TRBD2 aligns across 10 bases. The V segment lost 4 bases and the J segment 8 bases; nucleotides outside the gene matches: 17. The CDR3 is 18 amino acids. Germline-derived CDR1 and CDR2 are SNHLY and FYNNEI. CDR3 sequence: CASSGSSGRALLLYEQFF. CDR3 DNA: TGTGCCAGCAGTGGTTCGAGCGGGAGGGCCTTATTGCTCTATGAGCAGTTCTTC.

The chain uses TRBV28 and TRBJ2-7, with 9 bases fitting TRBD1. Germline V gene lookup returns CDR1 MDHEN and CDR2 SYDVKM. This CDR3 has 15 amino acids. The V segment lost 6 bases and the J segment 6 bases; nucleotides outside the gene matches: 12. In DNA form, the CDR3 reads TGTGCCAGCAGCCTCACAGGGGGCGTATCGGGCGAGCAGTACTTC. Translated: CASSLTGGVSGEQYF.

This clone was observed once. The CDR3 region has the DNA TGTGCCAGCAGCCTCCGAACGGTCCCTAATTCACCCCTCCACTTT. This gives the protein CASSLRTVPNSPLHF. This chain uses TRBV3-1 (or the pseudogene TRBV3-2) with TRBJ1-6; D is unclear. With 4 bases removed from V and 6 bases from J, the gap between germline ends came to 13 bases. The CDR3 runs to 15 residues. Germline lookup yields CDR1 LGHDT and CDR2 YNNKEL (reference sequence).

The CDR3 here is CASSIDLQASPLHF. The CDR3 DNA reads TGTGCCAGTAGTATAGATTTGCAGGCCTCACCCCTCCACTTT. This sequence joins TRBV19 and TRBJ1-6; D unresolved. From germline, CDR1 is LNHDA and CDR2 SQIVND (reference sequence). The length of the CDR3 is 14 residues. Deletions cut 0 bases from V and 10 bases from J, with 10 bases between.

The chain employs TRBV15 and TRBJ1-3; 7 bases line up with TRBD1. Germline values: CDR1 LNHNV, CDR2 YYDKDF (reference sequence). The CDR3 totals 19 residues. V shed 0 bases and J 7 bases; nucleotides not matched to a gene: 18. The CDR3 sequence: CATSRDPRQGFGTGNTIYF. CDR3 coding DNA: TGTGCCACCAGCAGAGATCCTCGACAGGGATTTGGCACGGGGAACACCATATATTTT.